This T cell receptor (beta chain) came from a study of CD8 T cells in ankylosing spondylitis. Findings and caveats of the study: Blood from ankylosing spondylitis patients appeared to carry a characteristic roughly eight-variant TCR beta motif. Clones linked to disease were reported to show significant enrichment in matched ankylosing spondylitis synovial fluid.

A remark on this clonotype: Its antigen is unknown. Since a much larger clone is just one base distant, this may be a read error.

Germline-derived CDR1 and CDR2 are SGHRS and YFSETQ. The CDR3 length is 15 residues. The V and J ends lost 0 bases and 8 bases respectively, with 17 bases between them. In TCRdb, the 5' RACE reads were re-called with MiXCR into one record per CDR3 protein. This table holds 130,000 or so distinct CDR3 sequences, 7% found once. V usage is TRBV5-1 and J usage is TRBJ1-2; unclear D gene. This sequence was found in a male donor with ankylosing spondylitis or in good health (not recorded which). The material sequenced was blood, either unsorted or a sorted T cell fraction (not recorded which). The CDR3 DNA reads TGCGCCAGCAGCTTGGATGTCCTTCTAGGAGAGGGCTACACCTTC. As protein: CASSLDVLLGEGYTF.